The 14 T cell receptor beta chains presented below share a single source sample, sequenced in a study of T cells in Graves' hyperthyroidism and ophthalmopathy. The TCR beta CDR3 regions underwent amplification using RNA transcripts as the source. The HTBI primer set served for first-round RT-PCR of the TCR CDR3. MiXCR was run by TCRdb on the multiplex PCR reads, yielding one entry per CDR3 protein. The sample lists roughly 500,000 distinct CDR3 sequences; 24% were seen once. Sequencing was carried out using blood. The receptors derive from a woman in her twenties or thirties with Graves' ophthalmopathy.

This clonotype was recorded many times. V gene TRBV28 combines with J gene TRBJ1-2, with D hard to call. V shed 5 bases and J shed 6 bases, with 10 bases lying between them. The CDR3 runs to 12 residues. Germline V gene lookup returns CDR1 MDHEN and CDR2 SYDVKM. The CDR3 is CASSERSDGYTF. In DNA form, the CDR3 reads TGTGCCAGCAGTGAGAGATCAGATGGCTACACCTTC.

This clonotype has ten or more counts. The chain combines TRBV27 with TRBJ2-7; 7 bases align to TRBD1. CDR1 MNHEY and CDR2 SMNVEV come from the germline V gene (reference sequence). CDR3 length: 14 amino acids. Germline trimming cut 6 bases from V and 0 bases from J; bases unmatched to any gene: 5. Here the CDR3 reads CASRRGQLSYEQYF. CDR3 nucleotides: TGTGCCAGCAGGAGGGGACAGCTCTCCTACGAGCAGTACTTC.

As concerns this clonotype: A much larger clone differs from this one at a single base, so this may be a read error. The V and J genes are TRBV6-2 or TRBV6-3 and TRBJ2-7; a weak D match, TRBD2 (6 bases). Trimming took 0 bases from V and 3 from J, leaving 15 bases between them. Germline V CDR1 and CDR2: MNHEY, SVGEGT. This CDR3 is built from 16 residues. The CDR3 DNA reads TGTGCCAGCAGTTACTCGGCGGGGCGGGTTTTCTACGAGCAGTACTTC. This gives the protein CASSYSAGRVFYEQYF.

The CDR3 loop reads CSANPRDVGYGYTF. CDR3 DNA sequence: TGCAGTGCGAATCCGAGGGACGTCGGCTATGGCTACACCTTC. This sequence joins TRBV20-1 and TRBJ1-2; a possible D gene is TRBD1 (5 bases). Looked up from germline, CDR1 is DFQATT and CDR2 is SNEGSKA (reference sequence). V was pared by 6 bases and J by 4 bases, with 18 bases between. The CDR3 has 14 amino acids.

V is TRBV12-3 or TRBV12-4 and J is TRBJ1-1; D gene unclear. The length of the CDR3 is 15 residues. Trimming stripped 3 bases from V and 7 bases from J, with 18 bases between. CDR3 sequence: CASSFPVVAGFEAFF. For the CDR3, the DNA is TGTGCCAGCAGTTTCCCTGTGGTTGCGGGATTTGAAGCTTTCTTT.

In its sample, this clonotype was seen many times. The V gene is TRBV2, the J gene TRBJ1-1; 7 nucleotides agree with TRBD1. The germline V gene has CDR1 SNHLY and CDR2 FYNNEI. The CDR3 runs 11 residues. J gave up 8 bases and V 10 bases, and 7 bases lay outside the gene matches. CDR3 sequence: CATGQAREAFF. In nucleotides, the CDR3 is TGTGCCACCGGACAGGCCAGAGAAGCTTTCTTT.

The rearrangement links TRBV6-2 or TRBV6-3 to TRBJ1-2; no clear D gene. The V gene's germline CDR1 is MNHEY and CDR2 SVGEGT. This CDR3 is built from 11 residues. The germline V and J ends were trimmed by 6 bases and 5 bases, with 7 bases remaining between them. As DNA, the CDR3 is TGTGCCAGCAGCACGGTATATGGCTACACCTTC. This encodes CASSTVYGYTF.

This clonotype was detected ten times or more. The chain combines TRBV6-5 with TRBJ1-1, with D possibly TRBD1 on 5 matching bases. The germline gives CDR1 MNHEY, CDR2 SVGAGI. Trimming removed 4 bases from V and 5 bases from J, with 11 bases in between. There are 13 residues in the CDR3. The CDR3 loop reads CASSWSRGTEAFF. CDR3 DNA sequence: TGTGCCAGCAGTTGGTCCCGGGGGACTGAAGCTTTCTTT.

This clonotype was detected ten times or more. The J gene is TRBJ1-2, the V gene TRBV14, with 7 bases aligning to TRBD1. CDR1 and CDR2 from the germline V gene are SGHDN and FVKESK. With V trimmed by 3 bases and J by 4 bases, 11 bases remained unmatched. The CDR3 is made up of 16 amino acids. For the CDR3, the DNA is TGTGCCAGCAGCCAGCGACAGGGCGGATGGGGCTATGGCTACACCTTC. This sequence encodes CASSQRQGGWGYGYTF. The full variable domain, rest sourced from reference TRBV14 and TRBJ1-2, is EAGVTQFPSHSVIEKGQTVTLRCDPISGHDNLYWYRRVMGKEIKFLLHFVKESKQDESGMPNNRFLAERTGGTYSTLKVQPAELEDSGVYFCASSQRQGGWGYGYTFGSGTRLTVV.

The chain is built from TRBV28 and TRBJ2-5; D is possibly TRBD1 (6 bases). With 3 bases removed from V and 5 bases from J, the gap between germline ends came to 22 bases. CDR1 is MDHEN, CDR2 SYDVKM, per germline. CDR3 length: 17 amino acids. CDR3 loop: CASSFLGMQGIGETQYF. The CDR3 coding sequence is TGTGCCAGCAGTTTTCTGGGAATGCAGGGGATTGGTGAGACCCAGTACTTC.

The chain carries TRBV12-3 or TRBV12-4 and TRBJ2-2; D is tentatively TRBD1 or TRBD2 (5 bases each). The length of the CDR3 is 15 residues. V was cut by 7 bases and J by 7 bases, with 19 bases left in between. CDR3 sequence (DNA): TGTGCCAGCACAAGGACGGGACGTGGTGACGGGGAGCTGTTTTTT. Its translation: CASTRTGRGDGELFF.

Many counts were recorded for this clonotype. The V and J genes are TRBV7-9 and TRBJ2-5, with D possibly being TRBD2 (7 bases). In germline, CDR1 is SEHNR, CDR2 FQNEAQ (reference sequence). CDR3 length: 13 residues. V was clipped by 4 bases and J by 5 bases, with 11 bases between them. The CDR3 DNA is TGTGCCAGCAGCTGGCGGGGGCAGGAGACCCAGTACTTC. Its protein is CASSWRGQETQYF.

This clonotype came up a few times. The V call is TRBV5-6, the J call TRBJ1-2; tentative D call: TRBD1 (5 bases). Trimming removed 6 bases at V and 4 bases at J, with 19 bases between. Looked up from germline, CDR1 is SGHDT and CDR2 is YYEEEE. The CDR3 runs 15 residues. This CDR3 is CASTVERGKFYGYTF. The CDR3 DNA sequence: TGTGCCAGCACGGTGGAGCGGGGGAAATTCTATGGCTACACCTTC.

At least ten counts were recorded for this clonotype. J is TRBJ2-7 and V is TRBV7-8, with 11 bases aligning to TRBD1. CDR3 size: 17 residues. Germline V gene data show CDR1 as SGHVS and CDR2 as FQNEAQ. The J segment lost 5 bases and the V segment lost 1 base, leaving 10 bases of the junction unmatched. The CDR3: CASSLEIRDRGFNEQYF. The CDR3 bases are TGTGCCAGCAGCTTAGAAATCCGGGACAGGGGGTTCAACGAGCAGTACTTC.